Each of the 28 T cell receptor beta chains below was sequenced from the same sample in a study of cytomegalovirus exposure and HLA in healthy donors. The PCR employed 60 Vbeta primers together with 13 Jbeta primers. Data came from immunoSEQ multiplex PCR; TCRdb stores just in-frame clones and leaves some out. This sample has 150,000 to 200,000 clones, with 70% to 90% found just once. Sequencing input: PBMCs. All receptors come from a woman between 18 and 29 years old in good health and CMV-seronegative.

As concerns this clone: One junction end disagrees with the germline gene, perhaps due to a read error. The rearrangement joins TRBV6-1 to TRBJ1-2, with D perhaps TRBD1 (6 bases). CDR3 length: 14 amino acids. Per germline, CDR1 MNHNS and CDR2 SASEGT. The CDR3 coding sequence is TGTACCAGCAGTGGCCACGACAGGAATGGGGGCTACACCTTC. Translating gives CTSSGHDRNGGYTF.

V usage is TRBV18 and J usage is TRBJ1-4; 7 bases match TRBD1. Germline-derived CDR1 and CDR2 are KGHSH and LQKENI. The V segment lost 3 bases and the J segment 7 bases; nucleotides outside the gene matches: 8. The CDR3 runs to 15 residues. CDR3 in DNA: TGTGCCAGCTCACCGTCCGGGACAGATACTGAAAAACTGTTTTTT. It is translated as CASSPSGTDTEKLFF. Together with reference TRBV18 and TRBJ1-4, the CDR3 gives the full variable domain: NAGVMQNPRHLVRRRGQEARLRCSPMKGHSHVYWYRQLPEEGLKFMVYLQKENIIDESGMPKERFSAEFPKEGPSILRIQQVVRGDSAAYFCASSPSGTDTEKLFFGSGTQLSVL.

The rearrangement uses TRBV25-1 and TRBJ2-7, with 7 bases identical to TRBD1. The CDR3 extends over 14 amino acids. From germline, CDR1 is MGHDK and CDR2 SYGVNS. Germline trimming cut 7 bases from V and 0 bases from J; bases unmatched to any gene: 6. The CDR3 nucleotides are TGTGCCAGCAAAGGACAGGTAAGCTCCTACGAGCAGTACTTC. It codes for CASKGQVSSYEQYF.

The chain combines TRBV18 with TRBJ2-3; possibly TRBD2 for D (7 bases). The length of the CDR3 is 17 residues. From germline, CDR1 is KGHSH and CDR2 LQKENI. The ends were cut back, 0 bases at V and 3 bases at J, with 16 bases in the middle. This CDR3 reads CASSPPSWGGGTDTQYF. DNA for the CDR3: TGTGCCAGCTCACCACCGTCATGGGGAGGGGGTACAGATACGCAGTATTTT.

Here the CDR3 DNA reads TGTGCCAGCAACGGAGGAACTAGCGGGTCCGCCGGGGAGCTGTTTTTT. Encoded protein: CASNGGTSGSAGELFF. This sequence joins TRBV5-4 and TRBJ2-2; 9 nucleotides agree with TRBD2. J gave up 6 bases and V 6 bases, and 12 bases lay outside the gene matches. CDR3 length: 16 residues. Germline-derived CDR1 and CDR2 are SGHNT and YYREEE (reference sequence).

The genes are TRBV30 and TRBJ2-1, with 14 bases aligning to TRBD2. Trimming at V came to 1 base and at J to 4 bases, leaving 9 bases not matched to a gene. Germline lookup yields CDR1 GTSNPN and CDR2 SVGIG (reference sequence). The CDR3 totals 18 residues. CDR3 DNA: TGTGCCTGGAGTGGGACTAGCGGGGGGATCCCTGAGTACAATGAGCAGTTCTTC. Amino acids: CAWSGTSGGIPEYNEQFF.

As DNA, the CDR3 is TGTGCCAGTAGTATGGGGCCCGGAGACTCCTACGAGCAGTACTTC. Amino acids: CASSMGPGDSYEQYF. This sequence joins TRBV19 and TRBJ2-7; weak D call: TRBD1 (5 bases). This CDR3 contains 15 residues. Germline V gene sequence: CDR1 LNHDA, CDR2 SQIVND (reference sequence). Trimming left V 3 bases short and J 0 bases short, with 12 bases between.

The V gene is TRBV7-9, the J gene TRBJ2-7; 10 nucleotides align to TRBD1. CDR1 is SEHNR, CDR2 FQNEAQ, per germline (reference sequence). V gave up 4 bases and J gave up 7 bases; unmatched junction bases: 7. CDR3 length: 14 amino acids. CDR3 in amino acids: CASSSGQGLGEQYF. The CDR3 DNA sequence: TGTGCCAGCAGCTCGGGACAGGGGCTGGGGGAGCAGTACTTC.

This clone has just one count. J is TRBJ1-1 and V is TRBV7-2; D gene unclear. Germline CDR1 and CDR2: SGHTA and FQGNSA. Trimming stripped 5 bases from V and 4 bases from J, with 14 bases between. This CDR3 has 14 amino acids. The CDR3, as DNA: TGTGCCAGCAGCCCCGCGGGTGTTGGCACTGAAGCTTTCTTT. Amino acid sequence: CASSPAGVGTEAFF.

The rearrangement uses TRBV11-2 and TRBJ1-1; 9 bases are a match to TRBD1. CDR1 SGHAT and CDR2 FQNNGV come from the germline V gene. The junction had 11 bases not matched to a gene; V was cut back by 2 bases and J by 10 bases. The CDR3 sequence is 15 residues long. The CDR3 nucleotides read TGTGCCAGCAGCTTAATCGAGACAGGGGGAAGAGGAGCTTTCTTT. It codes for CASSLIETGGRGAFF.

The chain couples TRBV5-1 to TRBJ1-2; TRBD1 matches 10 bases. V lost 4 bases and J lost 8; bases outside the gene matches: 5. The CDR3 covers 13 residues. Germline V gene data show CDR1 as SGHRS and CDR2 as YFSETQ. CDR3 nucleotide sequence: TGCGCCAGCAGCATAGACAGGGGGCAAGGCTACACCTTC. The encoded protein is CASSIDRGQGYTF.

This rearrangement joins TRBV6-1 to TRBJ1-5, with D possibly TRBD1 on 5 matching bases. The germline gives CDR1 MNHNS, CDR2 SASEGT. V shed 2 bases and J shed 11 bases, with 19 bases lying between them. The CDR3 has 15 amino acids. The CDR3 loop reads CASSEYLPGPPAQHF. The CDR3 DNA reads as TGTGCCAGCAGTGAATATCTCCCAGGGCCCCCTGCCCAGCATTTT.

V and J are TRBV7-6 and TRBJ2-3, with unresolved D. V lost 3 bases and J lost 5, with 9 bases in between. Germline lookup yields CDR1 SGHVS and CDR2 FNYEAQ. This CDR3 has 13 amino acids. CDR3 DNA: TGTGCCAGCAGCTTCAAACGGAGAGATACGCAGTATTTT. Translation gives CASSFKRRDTQYF.

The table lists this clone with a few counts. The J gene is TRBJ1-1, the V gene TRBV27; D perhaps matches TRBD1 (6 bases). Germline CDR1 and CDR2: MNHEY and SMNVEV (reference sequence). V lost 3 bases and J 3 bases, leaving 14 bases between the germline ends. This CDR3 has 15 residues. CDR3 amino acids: CASSFGGGLDTEAFF. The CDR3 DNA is TGTGCCAGCAGTTTTGGGGGCGGTTTGGACACTGAAGCTTTCTTT.

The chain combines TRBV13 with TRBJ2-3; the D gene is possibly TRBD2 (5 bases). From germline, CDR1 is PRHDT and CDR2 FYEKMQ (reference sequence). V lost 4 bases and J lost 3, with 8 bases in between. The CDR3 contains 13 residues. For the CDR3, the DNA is TGTGCCAGCAGCTCTCGGAGGACAGATACGCAGTATTTT. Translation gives CASSSRRTDTQYF. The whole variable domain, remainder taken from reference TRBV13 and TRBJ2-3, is AAGVIQSPRHLIKEKRETATLKCYPIPRHDTVYWYQQGPGQDPQFLISFYEKMQSDKGSIPDRFSAQQFSDYHSELNMSSLELGDSALYFCASSSRRTDTQYFGPGTRLTVL.

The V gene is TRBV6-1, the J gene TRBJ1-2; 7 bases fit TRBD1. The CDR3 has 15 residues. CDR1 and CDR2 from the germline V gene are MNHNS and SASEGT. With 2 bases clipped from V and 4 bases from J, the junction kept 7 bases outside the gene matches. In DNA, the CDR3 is TGTGCCAGCAGTGAACAGTGGGGACAGCGCTATGGCTACACCTTC. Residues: CASSEQWGQRYGYTF.

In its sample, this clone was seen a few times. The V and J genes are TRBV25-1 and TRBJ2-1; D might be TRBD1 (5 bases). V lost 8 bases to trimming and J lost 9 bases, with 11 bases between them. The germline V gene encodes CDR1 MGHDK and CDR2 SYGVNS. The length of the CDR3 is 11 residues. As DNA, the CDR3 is TGTGCCAGCCGGCAGGGTGCTGAGCAGTTCTTC. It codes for CASRQGAEQFF.

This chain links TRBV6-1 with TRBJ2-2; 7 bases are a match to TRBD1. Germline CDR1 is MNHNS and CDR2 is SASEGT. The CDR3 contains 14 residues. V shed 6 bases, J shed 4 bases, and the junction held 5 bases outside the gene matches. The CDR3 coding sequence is TGTGCCAGCAGCAGACAGGGTGGCACCGGGGAGCTGTTTTTT. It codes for CASSRQGGTGELFF.

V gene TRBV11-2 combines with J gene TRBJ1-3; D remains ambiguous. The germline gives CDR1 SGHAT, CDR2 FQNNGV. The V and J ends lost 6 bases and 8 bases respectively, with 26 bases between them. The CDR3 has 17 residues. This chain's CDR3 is CASRRSDGGSFWDTIYF. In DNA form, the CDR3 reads TGTGCCAGCAGACGTTCGGACGGAGGATCCTTTTGGGACACCATATATTTT.

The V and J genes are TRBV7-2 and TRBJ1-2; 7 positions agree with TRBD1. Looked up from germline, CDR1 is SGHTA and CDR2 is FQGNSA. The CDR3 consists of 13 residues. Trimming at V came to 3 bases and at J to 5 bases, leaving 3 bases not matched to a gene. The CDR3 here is CASSLGTDYGYTF. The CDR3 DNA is TGTGCCAGCAGCTTGGGGACAGATTATGGCTACACCTTC.

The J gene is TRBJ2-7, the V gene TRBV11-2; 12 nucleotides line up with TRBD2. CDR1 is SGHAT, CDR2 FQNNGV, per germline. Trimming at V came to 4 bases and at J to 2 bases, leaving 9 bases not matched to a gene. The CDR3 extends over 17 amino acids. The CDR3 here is CASSSLAGGPRTYEQYF. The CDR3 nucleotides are TGTGCCAGCAGCTCCCTAGCGGGAGGGCCCCGAACCTACGAGCAGTACTTC.

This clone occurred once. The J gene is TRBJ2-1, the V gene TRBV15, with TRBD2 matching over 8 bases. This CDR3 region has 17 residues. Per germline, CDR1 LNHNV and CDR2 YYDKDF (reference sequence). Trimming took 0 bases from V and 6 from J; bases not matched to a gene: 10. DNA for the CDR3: TGTGCCACCAGCAGAGATCGGGGGAGCGGGGGTTTCAATGAGCAGTTCTTC. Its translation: CATSRDRGSGGFNEQFF.

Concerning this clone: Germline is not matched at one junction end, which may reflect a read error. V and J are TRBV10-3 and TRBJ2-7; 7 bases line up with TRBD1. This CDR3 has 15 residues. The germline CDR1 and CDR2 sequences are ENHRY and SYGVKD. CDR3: CAVSEEIDRAGEQYF. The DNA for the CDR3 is TGTGCCGTCAGTGAAGAAATCGACAGGGCCGGCGAGCAGTACTTC.

The CDR3 DNA reads TGTGCCAGCAGCCAGACCGGGACAGGGAGAGGCTACACCTTC. Protein sequence: CASSQTGTGRGYTF. The rearrangement uses TRBV14 and TRBJ1-2; 9 bases align to TRBD1. V dropped 3 bases and J dropped 8; count of bases not matched to a gene: 7. The CDR3 length is 14 residues. CDR1 SGHDN and CDR2 FVKESK come from the germline V gene.

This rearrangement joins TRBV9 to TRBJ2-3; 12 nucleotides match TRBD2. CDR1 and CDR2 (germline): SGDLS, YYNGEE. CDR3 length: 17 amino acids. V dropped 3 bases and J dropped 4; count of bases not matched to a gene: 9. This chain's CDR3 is CASSGRPLAGGADTQYF. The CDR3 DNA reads TGTGCCAGCAGCGGAAGACCCCTAGCGGGAGGGGCAGATACGCAGTATTTT.

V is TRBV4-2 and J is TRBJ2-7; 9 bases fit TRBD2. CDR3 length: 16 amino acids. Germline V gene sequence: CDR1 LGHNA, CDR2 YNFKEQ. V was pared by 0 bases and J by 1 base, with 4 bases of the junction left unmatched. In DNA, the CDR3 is TGTGCCAGCAGCCAAGATGTGCTAGCGGGGTCCTACGAGCAGTACTTC. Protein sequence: CASSQDVLAGSYEQYF.

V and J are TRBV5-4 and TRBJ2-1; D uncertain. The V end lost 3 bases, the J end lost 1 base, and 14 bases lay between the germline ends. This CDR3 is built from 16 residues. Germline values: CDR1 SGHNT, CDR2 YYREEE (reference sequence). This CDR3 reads CASSSPGEISYNEQFF. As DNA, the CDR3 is TGTGCCAGCAGCTCCCCCGGAGAAATATCCTACAATGAGCAGTTCTTC. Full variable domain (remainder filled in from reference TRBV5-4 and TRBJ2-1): ETGVTQSPTHLIKTRGQQVTLRCSSQSGHNTVSWYQQALGQGPQFIFQYYREEENGRGNFPPRFSGLQFPNYSSELNVNALELDDSALYLCASSSPGEISYNEQFFGPGTRLTVL.

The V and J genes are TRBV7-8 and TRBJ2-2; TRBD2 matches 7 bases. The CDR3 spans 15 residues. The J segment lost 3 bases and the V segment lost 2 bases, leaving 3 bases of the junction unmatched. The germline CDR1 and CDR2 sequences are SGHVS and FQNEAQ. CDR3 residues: CASSLSLADTGELFF. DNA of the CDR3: TGTGCCAGCAGCTTATCCCTAGCGGACACCGGGGAGCTGTTTTTT.